This T cell receptor (beta chain) appears in the sequencing data of a study of T cells in women clearing cervical HPV infection. Whole-study context: Case blood was drawn a median around 140 days after lesion detection. Study observations and caveats: TRBV6-7 relative abundance averaged about 0.11% in cases and 0.15% to 0.2% in controls.

The assay was immunoSEQ multiplex PCR, and TCRdb's table has in-frame clones only and misses some. Seen in this sample are 20,000 to 25,000 clones; the ten most common clones hold 6%. In the case of this clone: Its antigen is unknown. The read halts 3 residues ahead of the CDR3 end, with the missing end drawn from the germline J gene.

The CDR3 contains 12 residues. Looked up from germline, CDR1 is MNHEY and CDR2 is SVGEGT. V lost 6 bases and J lost 4, with 9 bases in between. Specimen: blood buffy coat. This chain connects TRBV6-2 or TRBV6-3 to TRBJ1-2; D unclear. The receptor was derived from a woman between 18 and 75 years old with a cervical HPV16 infection that either progressed to CIN3+ or cleared (not recorded which). CDR3 loop: CASSEQRYGYTF. Partial CDR3 DNA: TGTGCCAGCAGCGAGCAGCGCTATGGC.